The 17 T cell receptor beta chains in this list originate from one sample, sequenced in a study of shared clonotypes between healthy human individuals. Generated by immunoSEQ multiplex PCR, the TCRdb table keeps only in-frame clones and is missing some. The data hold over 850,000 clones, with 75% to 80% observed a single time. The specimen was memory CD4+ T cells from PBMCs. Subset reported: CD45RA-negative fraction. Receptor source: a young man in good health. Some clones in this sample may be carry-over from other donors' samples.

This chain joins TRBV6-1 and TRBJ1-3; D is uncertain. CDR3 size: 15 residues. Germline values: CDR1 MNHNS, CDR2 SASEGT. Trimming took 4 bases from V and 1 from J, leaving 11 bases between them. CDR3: CASSATWGSGNTIYF. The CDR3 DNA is TGTGCCAGCAGTGCGACATGGGGTTCTGGAAACACCATATATTTT.

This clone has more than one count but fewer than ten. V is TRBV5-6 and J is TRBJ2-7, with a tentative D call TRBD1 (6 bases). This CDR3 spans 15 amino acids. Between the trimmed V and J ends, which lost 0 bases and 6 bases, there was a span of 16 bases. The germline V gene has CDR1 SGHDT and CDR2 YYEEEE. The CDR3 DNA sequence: TGTGCCAGCAGCTTGGGGTACAGGGCAGTAAGCGAGCAGTACTTC. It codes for CASSLGYRAVSEQYF.

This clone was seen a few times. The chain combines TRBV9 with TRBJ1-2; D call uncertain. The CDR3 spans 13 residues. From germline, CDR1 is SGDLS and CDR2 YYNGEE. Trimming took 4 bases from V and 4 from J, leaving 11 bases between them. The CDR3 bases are TGTGCCAGCAGCCCGACTGATGTCTATGGCTACACCTTC. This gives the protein CASSPTDVYGYTF.

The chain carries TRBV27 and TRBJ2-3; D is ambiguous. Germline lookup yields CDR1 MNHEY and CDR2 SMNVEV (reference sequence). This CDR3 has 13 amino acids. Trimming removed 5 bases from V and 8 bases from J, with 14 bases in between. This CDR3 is CASSPTAISTQYF. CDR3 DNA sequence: TGTGCCAGCAGTCCCACAGCAATCTCTACGCAGTATTTT.

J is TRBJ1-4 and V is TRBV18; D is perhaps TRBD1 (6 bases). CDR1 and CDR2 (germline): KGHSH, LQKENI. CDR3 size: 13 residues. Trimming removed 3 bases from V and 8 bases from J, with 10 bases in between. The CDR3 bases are TGTGCCAGCTCACCGAGACAGGAGGAAAAACTGTTTTTT. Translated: CASSPRQEEKLFF.

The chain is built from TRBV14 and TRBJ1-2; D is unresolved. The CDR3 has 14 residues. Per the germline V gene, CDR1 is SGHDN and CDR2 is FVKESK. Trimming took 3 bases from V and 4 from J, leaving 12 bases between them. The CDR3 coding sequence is TGTGCCAGCAGCCAGGAGTGGATAGGCTATGGCTACACCTTC. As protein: CASSQEWIGYGYTF.

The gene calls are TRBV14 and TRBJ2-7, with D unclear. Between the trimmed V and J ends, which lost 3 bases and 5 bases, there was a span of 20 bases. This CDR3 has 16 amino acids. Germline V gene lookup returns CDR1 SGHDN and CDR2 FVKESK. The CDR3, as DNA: TGTGCCAGCAGCCACCCTAGGGCACCGCGCTACCACGAGCAGTACTTC. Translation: CASSHPRAPRYHEQYF.

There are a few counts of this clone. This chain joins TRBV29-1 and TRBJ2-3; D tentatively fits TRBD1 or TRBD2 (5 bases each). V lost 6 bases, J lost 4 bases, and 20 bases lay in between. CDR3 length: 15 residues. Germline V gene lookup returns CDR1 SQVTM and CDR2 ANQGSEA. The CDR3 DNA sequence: TGCAGCGTCTTAGGCTCTTACTGGGGGTCAGATACGCAGTATTTT. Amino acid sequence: CSVLGSYWGSDTQYF.

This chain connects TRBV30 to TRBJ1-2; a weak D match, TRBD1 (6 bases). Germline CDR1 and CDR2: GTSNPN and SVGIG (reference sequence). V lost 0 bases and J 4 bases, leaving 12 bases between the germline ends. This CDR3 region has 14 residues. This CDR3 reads CAWSVGGGSYGYTF. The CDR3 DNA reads TGTGCCTGGAGTGTGGGAGGGGGAAGCTATGGCTACACCTTC.

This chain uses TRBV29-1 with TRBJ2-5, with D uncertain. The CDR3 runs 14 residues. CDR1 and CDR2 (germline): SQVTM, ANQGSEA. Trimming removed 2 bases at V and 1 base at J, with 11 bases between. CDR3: CSVEPERSQETQYF. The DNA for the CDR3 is TGCAGCGTTGAACCCGAGCGCAGCCAAGAGACCCAGTACTTC.

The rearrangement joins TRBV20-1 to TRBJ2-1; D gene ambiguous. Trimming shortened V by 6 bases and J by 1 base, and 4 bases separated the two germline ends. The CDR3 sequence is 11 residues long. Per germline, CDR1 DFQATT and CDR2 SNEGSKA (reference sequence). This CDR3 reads CSAVSYNEQFF. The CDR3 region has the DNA TGCAGTGCAGTATCCTACAATGAGCAGTTCTTC.

This chain's CDR3 is CASSAFEGNQPQHF. In DNA form, the CDR3 reads TGTGCCAGCAGCGCTTTCGAGGGCAATCAGCCCCAGCATTTT. The chain combines TRBV9 with TRBJ1-5; D unresolved. This CDR3 contains 14 residues. The germline CDR1 and CDR2 sequences are SGDLS and YYNGEE. Between the trimmed V and J ends, which lost 3 bases and 2 bases, there was a span of 9 bases.

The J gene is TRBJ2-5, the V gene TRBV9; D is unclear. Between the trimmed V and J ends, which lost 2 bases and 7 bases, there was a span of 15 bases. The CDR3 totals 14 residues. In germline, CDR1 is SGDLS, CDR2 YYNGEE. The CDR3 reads CASSVASVDGTQYF. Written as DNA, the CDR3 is TGTGCCAGCAGCGTGGCCTCGGTGGACGGGACCCAGTACTTC.

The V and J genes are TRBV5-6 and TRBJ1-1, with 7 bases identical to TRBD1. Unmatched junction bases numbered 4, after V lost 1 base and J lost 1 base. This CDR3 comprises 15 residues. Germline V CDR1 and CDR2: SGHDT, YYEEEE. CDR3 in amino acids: CASSLTGQPNTEAFF. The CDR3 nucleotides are TGTGCCAGCAGCTTGACGGGACAGCCGAACACTGAAGCTTTCTTT.

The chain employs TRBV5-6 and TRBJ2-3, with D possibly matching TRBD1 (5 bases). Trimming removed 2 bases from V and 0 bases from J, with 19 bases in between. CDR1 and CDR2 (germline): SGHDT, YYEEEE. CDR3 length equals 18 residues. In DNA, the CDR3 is TGTGCCAGCAGCTTAGATCTCTCAGGGTTGGGTAGCACAGATACGCAGTATTTT. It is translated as CASSLDLSGLGSTDTQYF. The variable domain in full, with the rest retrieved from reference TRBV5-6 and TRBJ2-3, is DAGVTQSPTHLIKTRGQQVTLRCSPKSGHDTVSWYQQALGQGPQFIFQYYEEEERQRGNFPDRFSGHQFPNYSSELNVNALLLGDSALYLCASSLDLSGLGSTDTQYFGPGTRLTVL.

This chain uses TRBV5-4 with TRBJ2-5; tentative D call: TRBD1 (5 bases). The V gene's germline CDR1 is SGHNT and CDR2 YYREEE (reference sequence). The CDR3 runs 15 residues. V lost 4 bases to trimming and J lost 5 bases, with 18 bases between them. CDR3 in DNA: TGTGCCAGCAGCCCATTAGGGTCAGGGAAGGAGACCCAGTACTTC. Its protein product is CASSPLGSGKETQYF.

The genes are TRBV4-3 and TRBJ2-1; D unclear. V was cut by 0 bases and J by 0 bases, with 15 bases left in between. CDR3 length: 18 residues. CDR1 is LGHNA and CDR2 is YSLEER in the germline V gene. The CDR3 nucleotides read TGCGCCAGCAGCCAAGAACCCCCCATTTTTGGCTCCTACAATGAGCAGTTCTTC. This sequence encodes CASSQEPPIFGSYNEQFF.